One sample yielded the 18 T cell receptor beta chains listed below, sequenced in a study of blood T cell repertoires in COVID-19. Assay: immunoSEQ multiplex PCR; the TCRdb copy retains only in-frame clones and omits some. Of roughly 140,000 clones detected, 80% to 90% appear once; the ten largest clones hold around 11%. Sequences were obtained from PBMCs or T cells enriched from blood (not recorded which). All receptors come from a man aged 55 to 70 who had recovered from COVID-19.

The V call is TRBV9, the J call TRBJ2-7; possible D gene TRBD2, 6 bases. Germline CDR1 and CDR2: SGDLS and YYNGEE. The germline V and J ends were trimmed by 6 bases and 6 bases, with 19 bases remaining between them. The CDR3 runs 14 residues. The CDR3 sequence: CASTPRGGRLEQYF. CDR3 bases: TGTGCCAGCACCCCTAGGGGAGGTCGGCTCGAGCAGTACTTC.

The genes are TRBV6-6 and TRBJ2-1, with D possibly matching TRBD2 (6 bases). Germline assignment: CDR1 MNHNY and CDR2 SVGAGI (reference sequence). V lost 5 bases to trimming and J lost 2 bases, with 25 bases between them. The CDR3 is made up of 19 amino acids. The CDR3 coding sequence is TGTGCCAGCAGTCGCACTCCCCTCAACCGGGACTGGACCTACAATGAGCAGTTCTTC. This encodes CASSRTPLNRDWTYNEQFF.

CDR3 DNA: TGTGCCAGCAGTGCGGTTAGATCTGGGGCCAACGTCCTGACTTTC. This codes for CASSAVRSGANVLTF. The V and J genes are TRBV28 and TRBJ2-6, with D unclear. CDR1 is MDHEN, CDR2 SYDVKM, per germline. Between the trimmed V and J ends, which lost 5 bases and 1 base, there was a span of 9 bases. The CDR3 extends over 15 amino acids.

The chain employs TRBV30 and TRBJ2-7, with 12 bases lining up with TRBD2. The CDR3 is 15 amino acids. CDR1 is GTSNPN and CDR2 is SVGIG in the germline V gene (reference sequence). V lost 3 bases, J lost 0 bases, and 3 bases stayed unmatched. CDR3 nucleotide sequence: TGTGCCTGGAGGAAGACTAGCGGGAGCTCCTACGAGCAGTACTTC. It is translated as CAWRKTSGSSYEQYF. The entire variable domain, with the rest obtained from reference TRBV30 and TRBJ2-7, is as follows: SQTIHQWPATLVQPVGSPLSLECTVEGTSNPNLYWYRQAAGRGLQLLFYSVGIGQISSEVPQNLSASRPQDRQFILSSKKLLLSDSGFYLCAWRKTSGSSYEQYFGPGTRLTVT.

This chain joins TRBV30 and TRBJ1-5; D gene unclear. Trimming took 4 bases from V and 5 from J, leaving 12 bases between them. CDR3 length: 13 residues. In germline, CDR1 is GTSNPN, CDR2 SVGIG (reference sequence). CDR3 sequence reads: CAWTGGLDQPQHF. CDR3 sequence (DNA): TGTGCCTGGACTGGCGGGTTGGATCAGCCCCAGCATTTT.

CDR3 sequence reads: CASWDRSSYNEQFF. Here the CDR3 DNA reads TGTGCCAGTTGGGACAGAAGCTCCTACAATGAGCAGTTCTTC. The V gene is TRBV19, the J gene TRBJ2-1; 7 nucleotides line up with TRBD1. Per the germline V gene, CDR1 is LNHDA and CDR2 is SQIVND (reference sequence). J gave up 0 bases and V 8 bases, and 4 bases lay outside the gene matches. The length of the CDR3 is 14 residues.

The chain recombines TRBV11-2 with TRBJ1-3; no clear D gene. CDR1 and CDR2 (germline): SGHAT, FQNNGV. This CDR3 is 13 amino acids long. Trimming stripped 2 bases from V and 8 bases from J, with 10 bases between. The CDR3 DNA reads TGTGCCAGCAGCTTAAGTCCTGCGGACACCATATATTTT. This codes for CASSLSPADTIYF.

This chain connects TRBV29-1 to TRBJ2-2, with a weak D call TRBD2 (6 bases). Deletions cut 7 bases from V and 4 bases from J, with 19 bases between. Germline loops: CDR1 SQVTM, CDR2 ANQGSEA. The CDR3 is 15 amino acids. The CDR3 region has the DNA TGCAGCGCCTATTTCGGGAGTCCACTCACCGGGGAGCTGTTTTTT. It translates to CSAYFGSPLTGELFF.

V usage is TRBV6-2 or TRBV6-3 and J usage is TRBJ1-5; D unclear. Germline V gene data show CDR1 as MNHEY and CDR2 as SVGEGT. The V and J ends lost 0 bases and 7 bases respectively, with 7 bases between them. The CDR3 totals 13 residues. The CDR3 region is CASSYSQEQPQHF. CDR3 bases: TGTGCCAGCAGTTACTCTCAAGAGCAGCCCCAGCATTTT.

The chain combines TRBV7-9 with TRBJ1-6; maybe TRBD1 (6 bases). Germline-derived CDR1 and CDR2 are SEHNR and FQNEAQ (reference sequence). V was shortened by 7 bases and J by 3 bases, with 10 bases between the two germline ends. The CDR3 is 14 residues long. DNA of the CDR3: TGTGCCAGCACCCCGGACAGCTATAATTCACCCCTCCACTTT. This encodes CASTPDSYNSPLHF.

This chain links TRBV6-4 with TRBJ2-1; D is uncertain. Trimming left V 9 bases short and J 0 bases short, with 9 bases between. CDR3 size: 13 residues. From germline, CDR1 is MRHNA and CDR2 SNTAGT. Here the CDR3 DNA reads TGTGCCAGTAGCCAAAGCTCCTACAATGAGCAGTTCTTC. Protein: CASSQSSYNEQFF.

This clone was counted between two and nine times. The chain combines TRBV2 with TRBJ1-6; D might be TRBD1 (6 bases). The CDR3 has 12 residues. Trimming pared 8 bases from V and 6 bases from J, leaving 8 bases between. Germline CDR1 SNHLY, CDR2 FYNNEI. CDR3 loop: CASGTFNSPLHF. CDR3 nucleotides: TGTGCCAGCGGGACATTTAATTCACCCCTCCACTTT.

The CDR3 reads CASREGHVTEAFF. The CDR3 bases are TGCGCCAGCCGGGAGGGACACGTCACTGAAGCTTTCTTT. This chain links TRBV5-1 with TRBJ1-1, with D maybe TRBD1 (6 bases). This CDR3 spans 13 amino acids. Germline loops: CDR1 SGHRS, CDR2 YFSETQ. V was shortened by 7 bases and J by 4 bases, with 14 bases between the two germline ends.

V gene TRBV28 combines with J gene TRBJ2-5; no clear D. Trimming pared 4 bases from V and 5 bases from J, leaving 11 bases between. The CDR3 consists of 13 residues. CDR1 is MDHEN and CDR2 is SYDVKM in the germline V gene. The CDR3, as DNA: TGTGCCAGCAGTTATGGTCCGAGCGAGACCCAGTACTTC. Translation: CASSYGPSETQYF.

The chain combines TRBV3-1 (or the pseudogene TRBV3-2) with TRBJ1-6; a possible D gene is TRBD1 (5 bases). CDR1 is LGHDT, CDR2 YNNKEL, per germline (reference sequence). Trimming removed 4 bases at V and 10 bases at J, with 17 bases between. The CDR3 sequence is 15 residues long. CDR3 nucleotides: TGTGCCAGCAGCCCCTCGTGGGGCAGAGAATCACCCCTCCACTTT. The encoded protein is CASSPSWGRESPLHF.

Ten or more counts support this clone. This rearrangement joins TRBV18 to TRBJ2-1, with TRBD2 identical over 14 bases. Trimming removed 6 bases from V and 7 bases from J; junction bases left unmatched: 8. The CDR3 runs 16 residues. The germline CDR1 and CDR2 sequences are KGHSH and LQKENI. CDR3: CASSPGTSGGRNEQFF. CDR3 nucleotides: TGTGCCAGCTCTCCCGGGACTAGCGGGGGACGGAATGAGCAGTTCTTC.

The chain joins TRBV27 to TRBJ1-2; TRBD1 matches 8 bases. With V trimmed by 4 bases and J by 8 bases, 9 bases remained unmatched. The CDR3 is 14 amino acids. CDR1 is MNHEY and CDR2 is SMNVEV in the germline V gene (reference sequence). CDR3 coding DNA: TGTGCCAGCAGTTCCCGGACAGGGCTCTGGGGCTACACCTTC. Its translation is CASSSRTGLWGYTF.

A few counts support this clone. The chain has TRBV7-8 and TRBJ1-6; D is uncertain. The CDR3 loop spans 15 amino acids. Germline assignment: CDR1 SGHVS and CDR2 FQNEAQ. The ends were cut back, 1 base at V and 8 bases at J, with 12 bases in the middle. The CDR3, as DNA: TGTGCCAGCAGCTTAGACCCCCGGAGTGATTCACCCCTCCACTTT. This gives the protein CASSLDPRSDSPLHF.